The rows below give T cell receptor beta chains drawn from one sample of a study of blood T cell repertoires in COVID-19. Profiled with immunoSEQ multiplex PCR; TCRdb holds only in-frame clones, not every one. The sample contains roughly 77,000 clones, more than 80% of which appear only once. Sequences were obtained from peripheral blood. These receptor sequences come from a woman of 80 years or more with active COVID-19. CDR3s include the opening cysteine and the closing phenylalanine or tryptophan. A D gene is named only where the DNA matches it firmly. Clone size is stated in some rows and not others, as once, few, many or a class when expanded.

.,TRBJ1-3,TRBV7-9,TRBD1,CASSSWTGDSGNTIYF,TGTGCCAGCAGCTCTTGGACAGGGGATTCTGGAAACACCATATATTTT
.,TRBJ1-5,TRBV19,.,CASSGELYSNQPQHF,TGTGCCAGTAGTGGGGAGTTGTATAGCAATCAGCCCCAGCATTTT
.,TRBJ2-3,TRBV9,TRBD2,CASRKMTGTSGTDTQYF,TGTGCCAGCAGGAAAATGACCGGGACTAGCGGTACAGATACGCAGTATTTT
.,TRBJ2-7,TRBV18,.,CASSLLSDEQYF,TGTGCCAGCTCACTTCTCTCAGACGAGCAGTACTTC
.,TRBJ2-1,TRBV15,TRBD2,CATSPLAGGPGSYNEQFF,TGTGCCACCAGCCCCCTAGCGGGAGGGCCGGGGTCCTACAATGAGCAGTTCTTC
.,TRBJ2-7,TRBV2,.,CASSLFGGSYEQYF,TGTGCCAGCTCCCTCTTCGGGGGTTCCTACGAGCAGTACTTC
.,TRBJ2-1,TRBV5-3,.,CARTWSPRYNEQFF,TGTGCCAGAACCTGGAGCCCGCGCTACAATGAGCAGTTCTTC
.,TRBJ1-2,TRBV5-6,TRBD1,CASSLSPDREVGEDTF,TGTGCCAGCAGCCTAAGCCCGGACAGGGAGGTAGGGGAGGACACCTTC
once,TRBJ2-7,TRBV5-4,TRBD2,CASSSGLAGSSYEQYF,TGTGCCAGCAGCTCAGGATTAGCGGGAAGCTCCTACGAGCAGTACTTC
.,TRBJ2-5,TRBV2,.,CASSVLQGGNF,TGTGCCAGCAGCGTCTTACAGGGAGGGAACTTC
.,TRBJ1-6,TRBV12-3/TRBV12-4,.,CASNWGPYSPLHF,TGTGCCAGCAACTGGGGCCCTTATTCACCCCTCCACTTT
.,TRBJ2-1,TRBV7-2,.,CASSPGWSYNEQFF,TGTGCCAGCAGCCCAGGATGGTCGTACAATGAGCAGTTCTTC
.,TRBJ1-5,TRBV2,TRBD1,CASSGTGGADQPQHF,TGTGCCAGCAGTGGGACAGGGGGCGCGGATCAGCCCCAGCATTTT
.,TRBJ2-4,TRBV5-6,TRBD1,CASTGQAGNIQYF,TGTGCCAGCACCGGACAGGCCGGAAACATTCAGTACTTC
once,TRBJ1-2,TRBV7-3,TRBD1,CASSRGQGGGYTF,TGTGCCAGCAGCCGGGGACAGGGAGGCGGCTACACCTTC
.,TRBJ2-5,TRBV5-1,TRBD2,CASSRGLAGWQETQYF,TGCGCCAGCAGTAGGGGACTAGCGGGATGGCAAGAGACCCAGTACTTC
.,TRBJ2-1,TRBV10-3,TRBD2,CATLTSFNEQFF,TGTGCCACCCTGACTAGCTTCAATGAGCAGTTCTTC
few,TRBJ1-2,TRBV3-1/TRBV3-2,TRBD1,CASSQAATGADGYTF,TGTGCCAGCAGCCAAGCCGCGACAGGGGCGGATGGCTACACCTTC
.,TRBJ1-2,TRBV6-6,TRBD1,CASSYPDRGLNYGYTF,TGTGCCAGCAGTTACCCAGACAGGGGGCTGAACTATGGCTACACCTTC
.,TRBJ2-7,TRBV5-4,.,CASSSPAARSVYEQYF,TGTGCCAGCAGCTCCCCCGCGGCTAGATCCGTTTACGAGCAGTACTTC
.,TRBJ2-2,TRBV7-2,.,CASSLGASRTGELFF,TGTGCCAGCAGCTTAGGGGCTAGCCGGACCGGGGAGCTGTTTTTT
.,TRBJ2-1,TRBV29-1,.,CSADYYNEQFF,TGCAGCGCGGACTACTACAATGAGCAGTTCTTC